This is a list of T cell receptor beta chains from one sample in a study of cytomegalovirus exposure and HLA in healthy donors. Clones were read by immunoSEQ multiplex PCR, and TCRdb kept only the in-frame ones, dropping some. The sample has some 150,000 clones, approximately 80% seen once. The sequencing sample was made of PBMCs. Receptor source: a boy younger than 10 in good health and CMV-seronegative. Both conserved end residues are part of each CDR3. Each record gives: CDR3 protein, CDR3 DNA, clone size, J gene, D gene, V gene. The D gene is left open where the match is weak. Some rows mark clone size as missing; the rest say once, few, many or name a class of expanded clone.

CAWISFYSRGAFF,TGTGCCTGGATTTCTTTCTACAGCCGGGGAGCTTTCTTT,-,TRBJ1-1,-,TRBV30
CASSTYLDPLAKNIQYF,TGTGCCAGTAGTACCTATCTAGACCCATTAGCCAAAAACATTCAGTACTTC,-,TRBJ2-4,-,TRBV19
CASSPHRDQPQHF,TGTGCCAGCAGCCCACACAGGGACCAGCCCCAGCATTTT,-,TRBJ1-5,-,TRBV6-5
CASSNRDSRNEQFF,TGTGCCAGCAGTAACAGGGACAGCCGCAATGAGCAGTTCTTC,-,TRBJ2-1,TRBD1,TRBV25-1
CATSRDLGANVLTF,TGTGCCACCAGCAGAGATCTTGGCGCCAACGTCCTGACTTTC,-,TRBJ2-6,-,TRBV15
CASSSGQANTEAFF,TGTGCCAGCAGCTCAGGACAGGCGAACACTGAAGCTTTCTTT,once,TRBJ1-1,TRBD1,TRBV7-3
CASSFVLTSGRNNEQFF,TGTGCCAGCAGCTTTGTTCTCACTAGCGGCCGCAACAATGAGCAGTTCTTC,-,TRBJ2-1,TRBD2,TRBV7-8
CASSARPPGQGNWKGYTF,TGTGCCAGCAGTGCCCGACCCCCGGGACAGGGAAATTGGAAGGGCTACACCTTC,-,TRBJ1-2,TRBD1,TRBV6-1
CASSSGGGIENTEAFF,TGCGCCAGCAGCTCGGGTGGAGGGATCGAGAACACTGAAGCTTTCTTT,-,TRBJ1-1,-,TRBV5-1
CASSPWGQDVSGANVLTF,TGTGCCAGCAGCCCGTGGGGACAGGATGTCTCTGGGGCCAACGTCCTGACTTTC,-,TRBJ2-6,TRBD1,TRBV5-8
CATSNSGGYTF,TGTGCCACCTCAAACTCGGGTGGCTACACCTTC,-,TRBJ1-2,-,TRBV9
CASSSWPGSTYEQYF,TGTGCCAGCAGTTCTTGGCCGGGTTCAACCTACGAGCAGTACTTC,-,TRBJ2-7,-,TRBV6-5
CASSLAIGDREAFF,TGCGCCAGCAGCTTGGCCATTGGGGACAGGGAAGCTTTCTTT,-,TRBJ1-1,TRBD1,TRBV5-1
CASSYSNRQGYEQYF,TGTGCCAGCAGTTACTCGAATCGACAGGGATACGAGCAGTACTTC,-,TRBJ2-7,TRBD1,TRBV6-6
CASTRRQGARTEAFF,TGTGCCAGCACCAGACGACAGGGGGCGAGGACTGAAGCTTTCTTT,few,TRBJ1-1,TRBD1,TRBV28
CASSAVSGIHEQFF,TGTGCCAGCAGCGCAGTGTCGGGGATCCATGAGCAGTTCTTC,-,TRBJ2-1,-,TRBV9
CSVVAKNYEQYF,TGCAGCGTTGTGGCCAAAAACTACGAGCAGTACTTC,-,TRBJ2-7,-,TRBV29-1
CASSLNLGEQYF,TGTGCCAGCAGCTTAAATCTCGGCGAGCAGTACTTC,-,TRBJ2-7,-,TRBV13
CASSAHGGPLFGANVLTF,TGTGCCAGCAGTGCGCACGGGGGGCCACTCTTTGGGGCCAACGTCCTGACTTTC,-,TRBJ2-6,-,TRBV25-1
CASSPRLGPETQYF,TGTGCCAGCAGCCCCCGCTTGGGCCCAGAGACCCAGTACTTC,-,TRBJ2-5,-,TRBV7-9
CATSLEAGLYNEQFF,TGTGCCACCAGTCTGGAGGCGGGACTCTACAATGAGCAGTTCTTC,few,TRBJ2-1,-,TRBV15
CASDRVGTDTEAFF,TGTGCCTCCGACAGGGTAGGGACCGACACTGAAGCTTTCTTT,-,TRBJ1-1,TRBD1,TRBV30
CASSWVVEPQNEQYF,TGCGCCAGCAGCTGGGTGGTGGAGCCCCAGAACGAGCAGTACTTC,-,TRBJ2-7,-,TRBV5-1
CAVAASEGDTQYF,TGTGCCGTCGCGGCAAGCGAGGGGGATACGCAGTACTTT,-,TRBJ2-3,-,TRBV10-3
CASSSRGGGTDTQYF,TGTGCCAGCAGCTCTCGGGGGGGCGGCACAGATACGCAGTATTTT,-,TRBJ2-3,TRBD2,TRBV7-2
CASSLGRGRRFSYNEQFF,TGTGCCAGCAGCTTAGGTCGGGGAAGGAGATTCTCCTACAATGAGCAGTTCTTC,-,TRBJ2-1,-,TRBV7-3
CASSWTPDYEQYF,TGTGCCAGCAGCTGGACACCAGACTACGAGCAGTACTTC,few,TRBJ2-7,-,TRBV6-1
CASSSRVLAGVHNEQFF,TGTGCCAGCTCATCGAGAGTACTAGCGGGAGTCCACAATGAGCAGTTCTTC,-,TRBJ2-1,TRBD2,TRBV18
CASSTGISTDTQYF,TGCGCCAGCAGCACAGGGATAAGCACAGATACGCAGTATTTT,once,TRBJ2-3,-,TRBV5-1
CASSIDPTGDFSGELFF,TGTGCCAGTAGTATAGATCCAACAGGGGATTTTTCCGGGGAGCTGTTTTTT,-,TRBJ2-2,TRBD1,TRBV19
CASSLAGGPTGELFF,TGCGCCAGCAGCCTCGCGGGAGGGCCCACCGGGGAGCTGTTTTTT,-,TRBJ2-2,TRBD2,TRBV4-3
CASSLVGRAGNIQYF,TGTGCCAGCAGCTTGGTGGGCAGGGCTGGAAACATTCAGTACTTC,-,TRBJ2-4,-,TRBV5-6
CASSFQGVGETQYF,TGTGCCAGCAGCTTCCAGGGGGTGGGAGAGACCCAGTACTTC,few,TRBJ2-5,TRBD1,TRBV7-2
CASSPRVGTTTSNYGYTF,TGTGCCAGCAGCCCCCGGGTAGGAACCACGACTTCTAACTATGGCTACACCTTC,-,TRBJ1-2,-,TRBV27
CASSLSVGNYGYTF,TGTGCCAGCAGTTTATCTGTCGGGAACTATGGCTACACCTTC,-,TRBJ1-2,-,TRBV27
CASSPLAGGRGEQYF,TGTGCCAGCAGTCCCCTAGCGGGAGGGAGGGGCGAGCAGTACTTC,-,TRBJ2-7,TRBD2,TRBV27
CASSLLVAGAANEQFF,TGTGCCAGCAGCTTATTGGTGGCGGGAGCTGCGAATGAGCAGTTCTTC,-,TRBJ2-1,TRBD2,TRBV11-1
CASSRRALNTEAFF,TGTGCCAGCAGTCGCAGGGCCTTGAACACTGAAGCTTTCTTT,-,TRBJ1-1,-,TRBV2
CASSQDRARENEQFF,TGTGCCAGCAGCCAAGATCGGGCGCGGGAGAATGAGCAGTTCTTC,-,TRBJ2-1,TRBD2,TRBV14
CASSQVLAGGPEQAGEQFF,TGTGCCAGCAGCCAAGTCTTAGCGGGAGGGCCTGAACAGGCGGGTGAGCAGTTCTTC,-,TRBJ2-1,TRBD2,TRBV4-2
CASRATGIGEQYF,TGTGCCAGCAGAGCCACGGGGATCGGCGAGCAGTACTTC,-,TRBJ2-7,-,TRBV6-1
CSSSFQAGGSYEQYF,TGTTCCAGCAGCTTTCAAGCGGGAGGCTCCTACGAGCAGTACTTC,-,TRBJ2-7,TRBD2,TRBV7-9